The 20 T cell receptor beta chains below all came from one sample that was sequenced in a study of control samples from healthy donors and cancer patients. Assay used: immunoSEQ multiplex PCR; TCRdb lists only in-frame clones, some missing. The sample holds 150,000 or so clones, about 90% seen once. Specimen: blood. These receptors were collected from a woman in her thirties in good health.

The chain joins TRBV7-2 to TRBJ1-3; D gene unclear. The CDR3 has 15 residues. The V gene's germline CDR1 is SGHTA and CDR2 FQGNSA. V gave up 3 bases and J gave up 5 bases, with 14 bases separating them. The CDR3 DNA reads TGTGCCAGCAGCTTCGACCCGGGTCGTAGAAACACCATATATTTT. This gives the protein CASSFDPGRRNTIYF.

The chain joins TRBV6-2 or TRBV6-3 to TRBJ1-1, with a weak D call TRBD1 (6 bases). V gave up 0 bases and J gave up 1 base, with 9 bases separating them. Germline lookup yields CDR1 MNHEY and CDR2 SVGEGT. This CDR3 is built from 15 residues. The CDR3 spells CASSYSGTPNTEAFF. For the CDR3, the DNA is TGTGCCAGCAGTTACTCAGGGACACCGAACACTGAAGCTTTCTTT.

J is TRBJ1-1 and V is TRBV18; D unresolved. V lost 3 bases and J 1 base, leaving 6 bases between the germline ends. The CDR3 runs to 13 residues. Germline V lookup: CDR1 KGHSH, CDR2 LQKENI. The CDR3 bases are TGTGCCAGCTCACCTCAGGCGAACACTGAAGCTTTCTTT. Translating it yields CASSPQANTEAFF.

The chain combines TRBV7-6 with TRBJ2-2; D ambiguous. Germline V gives CDR1 SGHVS, CDR2 FNYEAQ. V was clipped by 0 bases and J by 2 bases, with 7 bases between them. The length of the CDR3 is 15 residues. The CDR3 here is CASSLAQVNTGELFF. CDR3 sequence (DNA): TGTGCCAGCAGCTTAGCGCAGGTTAACACCGGGGAGCTGTTTTTT.

This clone occurred once. The CDR3 DNA reads TGTGCCAGCAGTTACTCGAGGCCAGGGTCCGGGGAGCTGTTTTTT. Residues: CASSYSRPGSGELFF. The J gene is TRBJ2-2, the V gene TRBV6-6; TRBD1 is a possible D gene (5 bases). CDR3 size: 15 residues. The germline V and J ends were trimmed by 0 bases and 6 bases, with 11 bases remaining between them. From germline, CDR1 is MNHNY and CDR2 SVGAGI (reference sequence).

This chain connects TRBV4-1 to TRBJ2-3; D possibly corresponds to TRBD2 (6 bases). This CDR3 is 16 amino acids long. Germline lookup yields CDR1 MGHRA and CDR2 YSYEKL. With 1 base removed from V and 2 bases from J, the gap between germline ends came to 13 bases. CDR3 residues: CASSQAPAGTTDTQYF. DNA of the CDR3: TGCGCCAGCAGCCAAGCTCCGGCGGGAACCACAGATACGCAGTATTTT.

V and J are TRBV5-1 and TRBJ2-1, with TRBD2 identical over 7 bases. The CDR3 covers 14 residues. After removal of 7 bases from V and 10 bases from J, the junction contained 14 bases not matched to a gene. The germline V gene has CDR1 SGHRS and CDR2 YFSETQ. This chain's CDR3 is CASSVTSSYREQFF. In nucleotides, the CDR3 is TGCGCCAGCTCCGTGACTAGCTCGTACAGGGAGCAGTTCTTC. Full variable domain (outside the CDR3, taken from reference TRBV5-1 and TRBJ2-1): KAGVTQTPRYLIKTRGQQVTLSCSPISGHRSVSWYQQTPGQGLQFLFEYFSETQRNKGNFPGRFSGRQFSNSRSEMNVSTLELGDSALYLCASSVTSSYREQFFGPGTRLTVL.

This chain joins TRBV9 and TRBJ2-7, with a possible D match to TRBD1 (6 bases). Trimming stripped 2 bases from V and 2 bases from J, with 11 bases between. Germline V lookup: CDR1 SGDLS, CDR2 YYNGEE. The CDR3 sequence is 14 residues long. The CDR3 loop reads CASSVGWTAYEQYF. DNA of the CDR3: TGTGCCAGCAGCGTTGGGTGGACAGCCTACGAGCAGTACTTC.

Of note for this clone: The sample carries other DNA sequences with the same CDR3. The chain couples TRBV6-4 to TRBJ2-1; D is ambiguous. Deletions cut 0 bases from V and 0 bases from J, with 6 bases between. CDR1 and CDR2 from the germline V gene are MRHNA and SNTAGT. The CDR3 has 15 residues. The CDR3 reads CASSDSGSSYNEQFF. The DNA for the CDR3 is TGTGCCAGCAGTGACTCTGGTAGCTCCTACAATGAGCAGTTCTTC.

The V and J genes are TRBV28 and TRBJ2-2; TRBD1 or TRBD2 may be the D gene (5 bases each). CDR1 is MDHEN and CDR2 is SYDVKM in the germline V gene. V was shortened by 6 bases and J by 3 bases, with 11 bases between the two germline ends. The CDR3 covers 14 residues. CDR3 loop: CASRAGGYTGELFF. The DNA of the CDR3 is TGTGCCAGCAGAGCTGGGGGTTACACCGGGGAGCTGTTTTTT.

The rearrangement uses TRBV13 and TRBJ2-1, with 8 bases matching TRBD2. Germline CDR1 is PRHDT and CDR2 is FYEKMQ (reference sequence). J was trimmed by 4 bases and V by 3 bases; bases with no gene match: 5. This CDR3 has 15 residues. The CDR3 DNA follows: TGTGCCAGCAGCTTCCCGGGAGGGCCATACAATGAGCAGTTCTTC. Its protein product is CASSFPGGPYNEQFF.

The chain employs TRBV5-6 and TRBJ2-1, with 9 bases matching TRBD2. Germline-derived CDR1 and CDR2 are SGHDT and YYEEEE. The J segment lost 7 bases and the V segment lost 5 bases, leaving 10 bases of the junction unmatched. This CDR3 comprises 15 residues. The CDR3 is CASSPPGTSPNEQFF. CDR3 bases: TGTGCCAGCAGTCCACCCGGGACTAGCCCTAATGAGCAGTTCTTC.

The chain employs TRBV19 and TRBJ2-7; the D is unclear. This CDR3 region has 15 residues. V was pared by 2 bases and J by 2 bases, with 13 bases between. Germline CDR1 LNHDA, CDR2 SQIVND (reference sequence). The CDR3 loop is CASSIYLRMPYEQYF. The CDR3 DNA sequence: TGTGCCAGTAGTATATACCTGCGAATGCCCTACGAGCAGTACTTC.

The V and J genes are TRBV7-3 and TRBJ1-1, with TRBD1 as a possible D gene (5 bases). Trimming stripped 5 bases from V and 0 bases from J, with 22 bases between. The length of the CDR3 is 18 residues. CDR1 and CDR2 (germline): SGHTA, FQGTGA. CDR3 bases: TGTGCCAGCAGCCCTACGGGGCCTATAATTCCTATGAACACTGAAGCTTTCTTT. Translation gives CASSPTGPIIPMNTEAFF.

The rearrangement uses TRBV28 and TRBJ1-6; D is unresolved. Trimming pared 3 bases from V and 8 bases from J, leaving 11 bases between. The CDR3 totals 14 residues. Germline-derived CDR1 and CDR2 are MDHEN and SYDVKM. The CDR3 DNA is TGTGCCAGCAGTTTGTACCCCCAGTATTCACCCCTCCACTTT. The encoded protein is CASSLYPQYSPLHF.

This chain uses TRBV6-5 with TRBJ1-3, with D unresolved. Trimming removed 4 bases from V and 3 bases from J, with 10 bases in between. This CDR3 comprises 14 residues. Per germline, CDR1 MNHEY and CDR2 SVGAGI. CDR3 amino acids: CASSLEPVGNTIYF. As DNA, the CDR3 is TGTGCCAGCAGTTTAGAGCCAGTTGGAAACACCATATATTTT.

This sequence joins TRBV28 and TRBJ2-1, with 11 bases lining up with TRBD1. The CDR3 consists of 15 residues. V was pared by 5 bases and J by 9 bases, with 9 bases of the junction left unmatched. The germline V gene encodes CDR1 MDHEN and CDR2 SYDVKM. The CDR3 DNA reads as TGTGCCAGCAGTGCACCGGGACAGGGGGTAAGTGAGCAGTTCTTC. It is translated as CASSAPGQGVSEQFF.

The chain is built from TRBV5-1 and TRBJ2-7; TRBD2 matches at 8 bases. Germline CDR1 SGHRS, CDR2 YFSETQ. Trimming removed 3 bases from V and 7 bases from J; junction bases left unmatched: 9. The CDR3 totals 14 residues. The CDR3 DNA reads as TGCGCCAGCAGCTACGGAGCGGGAGATTGTGAGCAGTACTTC. Encoded protein: CASSYGAGDCEQYF.

The gene calls are TRBV28 and TRBJ2-1; D may be TRBD2 (5 bases). V dropped 3 bases and J dropped 7 bases, with 10 bases sitting between them. Germline V gene sequence: CDR1 MDHEN, CDR2 SYDVKM. CDR3 size: 13 residues. The chain's CDR3 is CASSLDSANEQFF. In DNA, the CDR3 is TGTGCCAGCAGTTTGGACTCGGCGAATGAGCAGTTCTTC.

The rearrangement joins TRBV29-1 to TRBJ2-7; tentatively, D is TRBD2 (5 bases). The CDR3 is made up of 15 amino acids. Germline V lookup: CDR1 SQVTM, CDR2 ANQGSEA. V lost 0 bases to trimming and J lost 3 bases, with 15 bases between them. CDR3 nucleotides: TGCAGCGTTGAAGAAAGGGAGCAGTATAACTACGAGCAGTACTTC. Protein sequence: CSVEEREQYNYEQYF.